These T cell receptor beta chains were read from a single sample in a study of T cell responses to AZD1222 COVID-19 vaccine. The data were produced by immunoSEQ multiplex PCR, yet TCRdb's version contains in-frame clones alone and is incomplete. The sample gives approximately 140,000 clones, more than 80% of which show up once; under 3.5% is in the top ten. Sequenced material: peripheral blood, taken on day 0 of AZD1222 vaccination. The receptor source for this set is an adult in good health. Both conserved end residues are part of each CDR3. A D gene is named only where the DNA matches it firmly. Clone size is stated in some rows and not others, as once, few, many or a class when expanded.

TRBV14	TRBJ2-5	.	.	CASSQDYEGRQETQYF	TGTGCCAGCAGCCAAGATTACGAGGGGAGGCAAGAGACCCAGTACTTC
TRBV29-1	TRBJ2-3	.	.	CSVGRRKSTDTQYF	TGCAGCGTTGGTCGCAGAAAGAGCACAGATACGCAGTATTTT
TRBV6-6	TRBJ2-7	.	.	CASSIQKPGTYEQYF	TGTGCCAGCAGCATCCAAAAGCCCGGGACCTACGAGCAGTACTTC
TRBV5-1	TRBJ2-7	.	.	CASSLSPGDYEQYF	TGCGCCAGCAGCTTGTCCCCAGGGGACTACGAGCAGTACTTC
TRBV3-1/TRBV3-2	TRBJ2-7	.	.	CASSQATLEVYEQYF	TGTGCCAGCAGCCAAGCCACCCTAGAGGTCTACGAGCAGTACTTC
TRBV24-1	TRBJ2-1	.	TRBD2	CATSDLASGTADEQFF	TGTGCCACCAGTGATTTAGCCAGCGGGACGGCGGATGAGCAGTTCTTC
TRBV20-1	TRBJ1-2	.	.	CSAQLGSGYTF	TGCAGTGCCCAATTGGGATCTGGCTACACCTTC
TRBV7-2	TRBJ2-5	.	.	CASSPRQNTVETQYF	TGTGCCAGCAGCCCTCGACAAAATACGGTGGAGACCCAGTACTTC
TRBV29-1	TRBJ1-1	.	.	CSVGGGGTEAFF	TGCAGCGTGGGTGGAGGGGGCACTGAAGCTTTCTTT
TRBV4-1	TRBJ1-2	once	.	CASSHVYGPGNGYTF	TGCGCCAGCAGCCACGTGTATGGACCGGGCAATGGCTACACCTTC
TRBV14	TRBJ1-2	.	.	CASSRVETNYGYTF	TGTGCCAGCAGCCGGGTGGAGACTAACTATGGCTACACCTTC
TRBV15	TRBJ2-7	.	TRBD1	CATSRGMGQGKSYEQYF	TGTGCCACCAGCAGGGGGATGGGACAGGGAAAGTCCTACGAGCAGTACTTC
TRBV4-1	TRBJ2-5	.	.	CASSQPFKEVAETQYF	TGCGCCAGCAGCCAACCTTTTAAGGAGGTTGCAGAGACCCAGTACTTC
TRBV2	TRBJ2-1	.	.	CASSQDRISIEQFF	TGTGCCAGCAGTCAAGACAGAATCTCCATTGAGCAGTTCTTC
TRBV3-1/TRBV3-2	TRBJ1-1	.	TRBD1	CASSQGQLNTEAFF	TGTGCCAGCAGCCAGGGACAGTTGAACACTGAAGCTTTCTTT
TRBV2	TRBJ2-3	.	.	CASRSQATDTQYF	TGTGCCAGCAGATCCCAGGCCACAGATACGCAGTATTTT